The 10 T cell receptor beta chains in this list originate from one sample, sequenced in a study of spatial heterogeneity in lung cancer (dated by TCRdb to between 2017 and 2020). What the research found in general, with its limitations: The tumor nonsynonymous mutation count correlated with the number of expanded intratumoral alpha and beta TCRs.

Libraries were constructed by 5' RACE. The instrument was a NextSeq 500. TCRdb trimmed public reads at Q25 via fastp, called clones via MiXCR and kept in-frame beta chains. Rows with one shared CDR3 protein collapse into an entry with the most common genes and DNA. The sample table records some 7,400 distinct CDR3 sequences; roughly 7% of these occur just once. Over 15% of the sample is taken by the ten largest. Antigens of these TCRs are unknown. The sample's time point label, in plain terms: sample taken at primary tumor resection. Sample: lung tumor tissue, taken at surgery. The receptor set was obtained from a female donor with early-stage non-small cell lung cancer.

This clonotype is medium-sized in the sample. Found in a library prepared for alpha chains, this beta chain is an off-target read, and its abundance has little meaning. The chain combines TRBV5-1 with TRBJ2-7; no reliable D call. V dropped 2 bases and J dropped 0 bases, with 12 bases sitting between them. Germline CDR1 reads SGHRS; CDR2 reads YFSETQ. CDR3 size: 15 residues. This CDR3 reads CASSLTPDDSYEQYF. DNA for the CDR3: TGCGCCAGCAGCTTAACACCGGACGACTCCTACGAGCAGTACTTC.

In its sample, this clonotype is medium-sized. Because the library targeted alpha chains, this beta chain is an off-target read whose size means little. The V gene is TRBV20-1, the J gene TRBJ2-7; D might be TRBD2 (5 bases). Germline lookup yields CDR1 DFQATT and CDR2 SNEGSKA (reference sequence). CDR3 length: 12 residues. Trimming cost V 0 bases and J 3 bases, with 6 bases left between them. The CDR3 is CSAREADYEQYF. CDR3 coding DNA: TGCAGTGCTAGAGAAGCGGACTACGAGCAGTACTTC.

This clonotype was counted between two and nine times. Being off target in a library aimed at alpha chains, this beta chain has a size of little meaning. The CDR3 coding sequence is TGTGCCAGCAGTTATACTTCGACCACAGATACGCAGTATTTT. Its protein product is CASSYTSTTDTQYF. This rearrangement joins TRBV6-2 or TRBV6-3 to TRBJ2-3; D ambiguous. There are 14 residues in the CDR3. Between the trimmed V and J ends, which lost 3 bases and 2 bases, there was a span of 9 bases. Germline CDR1 is MNHEY and CDR2 is SVGEGT.

This clonotype is labeled medium-sized (0.01 to 0.1%). Since the library was made to target alpha chains, this beta chain is a stray read and its abundance is not meaningful. The genes are TRBV24-1 and TRBJ2-7; 7 nucleotides line up with TRBD2. Unmatched junction bases numbered 8, after V lost 8 bases and J lost 2 bases. The germline V gene has CDR1 KGHDR and CDR2 SFDVKD. CDR3 length: 14 amino acids. The CDR3 DNA is TGTGCCACCATTCCGGGGGGACTCACCTACGAGCAGTACTTC. Translation: CATIPGGLTYEQYF.

This clonotype showed up many times. Found in a library prepared for alpha chains, this beta chain is an off-target read, and its abundance has little meaning. The V call is TRBV20-1, the J call TRBJ1-1; the D is unclear. V was shortened by 0 bases and J by 4 bases, with 9 bases between the two germline ends. This CDR3 spans 13 amino acids. Germline V gene data show CDR1 as DFQATT and CDR2 as SNEGSKA (reference sequence). CDR3 amino acids: CSARERGSTEAFF. CDR3 DNA sequence: TGCAGTGCTAGAGAAAGAGGAAGCACTGAAGCTTTCTTT.

This clonotype was seen many times. This beta chain appears as a stray read in a library generated for alpha chains; its size is not informative. The CDR3 loop is CASRLGSASTDTQYF. CDR3 nucleotides: TGTGCCAGTAGGCTTGGTAGCGCGAGCACAGATACGCAGTATTTT. The chain couples TRBV19 to TRBJ2-3; D is perhaps TRBD2 (5 bases). Looked up from germline, CDR1 is LNHDA and CDR2 is SQIVND (reference sequence). V lost 6 bases, J lost 0 bases, and 13 bases lay in between. This CDR3 has 15 residues.

Comments on this clonotype: Little can be read into the size of this beta chain, an off-target read in a library designed for alpha chains. This rearrangement joins TRBV11-2 to TRBJ1-6; D remains ambiguous. The CDR3 is 13 amino acids. Trimming shortened V by 0 bases and J by 9 bases, and 6 bases separated the two germline ends. Germline CDR1 SGHAT, CDR2 FQNNGV. The DNA of the CDR3 is TGTGCCAGCAGCTTAGATACATTTTCACCCCTCCACTTT. This sequence encodes CASSLDTFSPLHF.

This clonotype ranks as medium-sized. This beta chain is a stray read from a library made for alpha chains; its abundance is not meaningful. The gene calls are TRBV27 and TRBJ2-2, with a possible D match to TRBD1 (6 bases). The CDR3 consists of 15 residues. Trimming took off 7 bases at V and 2 bases at J, with 14 bases between the two ends. Per the germline V gene, CDR1 is MNHEY and CDR2 is SMNVEV (reference sequence). The CDR3 DNA follows: TGTGCCAGCAAGAGAAAACAGGGCAACACCGGGGAGCTGTTTTTT. Its protein is CASKRKQGNTGELFF.

At least ten counts were recorded for this clonotype. This beta chain is an off-target read within a library intended for alpha chains, so its frequency means little. This rearrangement joins TRBV7-9 to TRBJ2-1; D may be TRBD2 (5 bases). The CDR3 totals 15 residues. With 1 base removed from V and 10 bases from J, the gap between germline ends came to 17 bases. The germline V gene encodes CDR1 SEHNR and CDR2 FQNEAQ (reference sequence). CDR3 sequence reads: CASSLVASNDDEQFF. CDR3 DNA sequence: TGTGCCAGCAGCTTAGTTGCTAGCAATGATGACGAGCAGTTCTTC. The full variable domain, in which reference TRBV7-9 and TRBJ2-1 provide the parts outside the CDR3, is DTGVSQNPRHKITKRGQNVTFRCDPISEHNRLYWYRQTLGQGPEFLTYFQNEAQLEKSRLLSDRFSAERPKGSFSTLEIQRTEQGDSAMYLCASSLVASNDDEQFFGPGTRLTVL.

This clonotype is medium-sized (0.01 to 0.1%). Found in a library prepared for alpha chains, this beta chain is an off-target read, and its abundance has little meaning. The V call is TRBV5-4, the J call TRBJ2-1, with TRBD2 matching 8 bases. This CDR3 spans 15 amino acids. Losses at the gene ends were 7 bases for V and 5 bases for J; bases not matched to a gene: 11. Germline V lookup: CDR1 SGHNT, CDR2 YYREEE (reference sequence). The chain's CDR3 is CASLEGLGLHNEQFF. The CDR3, as DNA: TGTGCCAGCCTAGAGGGACTAGGGCTCCACAATGAGCAGTTCTTC.